By frequency in the sample, the clone carrying this T cell receptor (beta chain) is medium-sized. CDR1 and CDR2 from the germline V gene are SGHKS and YYEKEE (reference sequence). CDR3 length equals 14 residues. V shed 1 base and J shed 5 bases, with 12 bases lying between them. Construction of the TCRbeta library involved unique molecular identifiers. Each CDR3 protein gets one entry after TCRdb re-called the PCR reads with MiXCR. The sample shows around 17,000 distinct CDR3 sequences, over 5% of them seen only once. This entry comes from a study of T-cell reconstitution after alpha-beta-depleted transplantation in children.

This TCR came from a boy between 5 and 17 years old with acute lymphoblastic leukemia, due to receive a stem cell transplant. Material: PBMCs, obtained before TCRalphabeta/CD19-depleted stem cell transplant. This chain connects TRBV5-5 to TRBJ2-5; a possible D gene is TRBD2 (6 bases). CDR3 DNA sequence: TGTGCCAGCAGCTTGATTTCGGGGAGGGAGACCCAGTACTTC. Protein: CASSLISGRETQYF.